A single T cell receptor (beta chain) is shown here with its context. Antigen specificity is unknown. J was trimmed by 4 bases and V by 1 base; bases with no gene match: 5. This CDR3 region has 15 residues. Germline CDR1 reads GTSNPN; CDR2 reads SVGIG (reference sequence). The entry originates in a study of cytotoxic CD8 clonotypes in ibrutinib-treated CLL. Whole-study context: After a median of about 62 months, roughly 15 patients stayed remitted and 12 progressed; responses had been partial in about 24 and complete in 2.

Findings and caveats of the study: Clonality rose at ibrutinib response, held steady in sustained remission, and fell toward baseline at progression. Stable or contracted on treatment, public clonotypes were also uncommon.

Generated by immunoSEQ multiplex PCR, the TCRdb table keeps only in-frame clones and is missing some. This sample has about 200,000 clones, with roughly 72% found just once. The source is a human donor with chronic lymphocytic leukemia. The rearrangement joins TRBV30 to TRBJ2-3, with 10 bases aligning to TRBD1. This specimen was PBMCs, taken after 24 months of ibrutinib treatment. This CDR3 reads CAWSALGQGADTQYF. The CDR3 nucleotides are TGTGCCTGGAGTGCTTTAGGACAGGGGGCAGATACGCAGTATTTT. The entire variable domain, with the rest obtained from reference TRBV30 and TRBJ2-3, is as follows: SQTIHQWPATLVQPVGSPLSLECTVEGTSNPNLYWYRQAAGRGLQLLFYSVGIGQISSEVPQNLSASRPQDRQFILSSKKLLLSDSGFYLCAWSALGQGADTQYFGPGTRLTVL.